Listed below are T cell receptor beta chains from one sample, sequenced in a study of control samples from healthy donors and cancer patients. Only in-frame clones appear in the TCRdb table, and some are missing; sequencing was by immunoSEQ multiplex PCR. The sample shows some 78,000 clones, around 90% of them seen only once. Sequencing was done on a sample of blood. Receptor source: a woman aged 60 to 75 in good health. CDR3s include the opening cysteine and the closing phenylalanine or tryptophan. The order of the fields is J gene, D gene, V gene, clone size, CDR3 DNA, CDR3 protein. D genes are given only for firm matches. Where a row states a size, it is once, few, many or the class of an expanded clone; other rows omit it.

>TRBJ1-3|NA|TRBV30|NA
TGTGCCTGGAGTGCTTTATCGGGGAACACCATATATTTT
CAWSALSGNTIYF
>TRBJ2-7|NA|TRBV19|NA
TGTGCCAGTAGTATAGAGAGAGTAGTCTACGAGCAGTACTTC
CASSIERVVYEQYF
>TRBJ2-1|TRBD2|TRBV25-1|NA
TGTGCCAGCAGTGAATCTAGCGGGAGAGCCCTCTACAATGAGCAGTTCTTC
CASSESSGRALYNEQFF
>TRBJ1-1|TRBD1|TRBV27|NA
TGTGCCAGCAGTCCCGACAGGGGGCACACTGAAGCTTTCTTT
CASSPDRGHTEAFF
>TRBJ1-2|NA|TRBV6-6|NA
TGTGCCAGCAGTTACTCGACCTATGGCTACACCTTC
CASSYSTYGYTF
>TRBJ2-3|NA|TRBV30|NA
TGTGCCTGGAGTTCGGGAGTTCAAGATACGCAGTATTTT
CAWSSGVQDTQYF
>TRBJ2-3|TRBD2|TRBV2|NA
TGTGCCAGCAGTCCAACGACTAGCGGGAGTACAGATACGCAGTATTTT
CASSPTTSGSTDTQYF
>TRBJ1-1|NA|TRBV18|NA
TGTGCCAGCTCAGTAGGCCTGAGGGACACTGAAGCTTTCTTT
CASSVGLRDTEAFF
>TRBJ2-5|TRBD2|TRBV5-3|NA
TGTGCCAGAAGCATACTACTAGCGGGAGGAAAAGAGACCCAGTACTTC
CARSILLAGGKETQYF
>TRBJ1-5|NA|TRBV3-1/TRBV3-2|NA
TGTGCCAGCAGCCAAGATCACAGCGGTAGCAATCAGCCCCAGCATTTT
CASSQDHSGSNQPQHF
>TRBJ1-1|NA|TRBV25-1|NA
TGTGCCAGCAGTGAATATAGGGACACTGAAGCTTTCTTT
CASSEYRDTEAFF
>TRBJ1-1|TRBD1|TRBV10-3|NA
TGTGCCATCAGGGGGCAGGGGGTTGGAGCTTTCTTT
CAIRGQGVGAFF
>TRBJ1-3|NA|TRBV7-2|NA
TGTGCCAGCAGCACACAGGGTTATCCTGGAAACACCATATATTTT
CASSTQGYPGNTIYF
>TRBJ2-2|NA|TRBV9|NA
TGTGCCAGCAGCCGACAGAGCGCCGGGGAGCTGTTTTTT
CASSRQSAGELFF
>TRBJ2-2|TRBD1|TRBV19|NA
TGTGCCAGTAGGACCGGGACAGGAAACACCGGGGAGCTGTTTTTT
CASRTGTGNTGELFF
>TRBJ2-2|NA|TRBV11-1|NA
TGTGCCAGCAGCTTAGCCCCCCACAGGGAGCTGTTTTTT
CASSLAPHRELFF
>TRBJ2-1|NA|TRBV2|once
TGTGCCAGCAGCCTCCGGGACTTAAACAATGAGCAGTTCTTC
CASSLRDLNNEQFF
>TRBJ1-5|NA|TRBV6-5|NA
TGTGCCAGCAGTCTCCTTTGGCAGCCCCAGCATTTT
CASSLLWQPQHF
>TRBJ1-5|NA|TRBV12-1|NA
TGTGCCAGCAGCTTTGCGGTAGAGACAGGCCATCAGCCCCAGCATTTT
CASSFAVETGHQPQHF
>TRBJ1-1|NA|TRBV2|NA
TGTGCCAGCAGTGATGACTCGAACACTGAAGCTTTCTTT
CASSDDSNTEAFF
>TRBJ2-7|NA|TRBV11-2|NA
TGTGCCAGCAGCTCCACCTGGAGGGGGGGGCTTTTGAACTACGAGCAGTACTTC
CASSSTWRGGLLNYEQYF
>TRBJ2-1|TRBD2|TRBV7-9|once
TGTGCCAGCAGCTTAGCCCTAGCGGGGGGCTACAATGAGCAGTTCTTC
CASSLALAGGYNEQFF
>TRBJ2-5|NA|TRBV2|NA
TGTGCCAGTTCGGGCCGAACCGGGGAGACCCAGTACTTC
CASSGRTGETQYF
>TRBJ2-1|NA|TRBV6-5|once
TGTGCCAGCAGTTATACCCCTCGGGGCAATGAGCAGTTCTTC
CASSYTPRGNEQFF
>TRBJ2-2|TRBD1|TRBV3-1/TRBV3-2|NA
TGTGCCAGCAGCCAGGGACAGGGAGGCCCCGGGGAGCTGTTTTTT
CASSQGQGGPGELFF
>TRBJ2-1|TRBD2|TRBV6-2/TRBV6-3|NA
TGTGCCAGCAGTCAACTAGCGGGGGGGTCCTACAATGAGCAGTTCTTC
CASSQLAGGSYNEQFF
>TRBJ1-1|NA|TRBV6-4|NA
TGTGCCAGCAGTAATCAACCGGGGACTGAAGCTTTCTTT
CASSNQPGTEAFF
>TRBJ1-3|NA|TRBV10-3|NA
TGTGCCATCGCGAGGGAACTACGCTCTGGAAACACCATATATTTT
CAIARELRSGNTIYF
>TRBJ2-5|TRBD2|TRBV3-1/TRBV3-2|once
TGTGCCAGCAGTTGGGGGGGTGTTGGAGAGACCCAGTACTTC
CASSWGGVGETQYF
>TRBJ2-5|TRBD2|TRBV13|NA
TGTGCCAGCAGCCTCGGGACTAGTCAAGAGACCCAGTACTTC
CASSLGTSQETQYF
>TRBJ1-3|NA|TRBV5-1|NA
TGCGCCAGCAGCTTGGATGGGACAAGATCTGGAAACACCATATATTTT
CASSLDGTRSGNTIYF
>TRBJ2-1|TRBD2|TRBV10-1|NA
TGCGCCAGCAGTGAGGGGCTAGCGGGAGGGCCGGGATACAATGAGCAGTTCTTC
CASSEGLAGGPGYNEQFF
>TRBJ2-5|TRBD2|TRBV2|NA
TGTGCCAGCAGAAGACTAGCGGGAGGCAGGGAGACCCAGTACTTC
CASRRLAGGRETQYF
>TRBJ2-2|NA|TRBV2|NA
TGTGCCAGCAGTGGTCAGAAGGCCCACACCGGGGAGCTGTTTTTT
CASSGQKAHTGELFF
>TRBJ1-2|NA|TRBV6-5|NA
TGTGCCAGCAGTTACCCGGGACGGGGGCTATGGGGCTACACCTTC
CASSYPGRGLWGYTF
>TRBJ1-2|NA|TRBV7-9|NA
TGTGCCAGCAGCTTAAGCCGGTCTAACTATGGCTACACCTTC
CASSLSRSNYGYTF
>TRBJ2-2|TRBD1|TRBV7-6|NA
TGTGCCAGCAGCGACCCCGGGACAGGGGTCACCGGGGAGCTGTTTTTT
CASSDPGTGVTGELFF
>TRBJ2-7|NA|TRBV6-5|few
TGTGCCAGCAGTTACCTATTGGAGCAGTACTTC
CASSYLLEQYF
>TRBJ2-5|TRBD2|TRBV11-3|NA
TGTGCCAGCAGCCCTAAACCCCGACTAGCGACGCAAGAGACCCAGTACTTC
CASSPKPRLATQETQYF
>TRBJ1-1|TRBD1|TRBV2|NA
TGTGCCAGCAGTGAATTGGGGACAGGGAGGACTGAAGCTTTCTTT
CASSELGTGRTEAFF
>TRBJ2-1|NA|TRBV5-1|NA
TGCGCCAGCAGCAAAGGGACGGGGGACTTCTACAATGAGCAGTTCTTC
CASSKGTGDFYNEQFF
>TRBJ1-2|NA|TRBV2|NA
TGTGCCAGCAGTTCACAGGGACGCGGCACCTATGGCTACACCTTC
CASSSQGRGTYGYTF
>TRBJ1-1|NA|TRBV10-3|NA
TGTGCCATCAGTGTATTGGAGGGACGGAACACTGAAGCTTTCTTT
CAISVLEGRNTEAFF
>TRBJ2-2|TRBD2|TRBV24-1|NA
TGTGCCACCAGTGATCCGACTAGCGGGAGGGCCGGGGAGTTGTTTTTT
CATSDPTSGRAGELFF
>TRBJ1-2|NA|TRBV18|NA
TGTGCCAGCTCACCCCTGGGACACAACTATGGCTACACCTTC
CASSPLGHNYGYTF
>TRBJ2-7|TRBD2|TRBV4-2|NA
TGTGCCAGCAGCCTCAGGACTAGACACTACGAGCAGTACTTC
CASSLRTRHYEQYF
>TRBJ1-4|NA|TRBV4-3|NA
TGCGCCAGCAGCCAATTCGAGGAGTATAATGAAAAACTGTTTTTT
CASSQFEEYNEKLFF
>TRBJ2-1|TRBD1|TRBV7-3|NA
TGTGCCAGCCAGAGGACAGGGGGGCACAATGAGCAGTTCTTC
CASQRTGGHNEQFF
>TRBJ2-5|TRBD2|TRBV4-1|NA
TGCGCCAGCAGCCACAGGTGGGGGGCGGGAGGGAGCCAAGAGACCCAGTACTTC
CASSHRWGAGGSQETQYF
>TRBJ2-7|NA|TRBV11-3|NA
TGTGCCAGCAGCTTAGGGGGCAGTTCGAGGGAGCAGTACTTC
CASSLGGSSREQYF
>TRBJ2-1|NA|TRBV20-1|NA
TGCAGTGCTAGTGGCCGGGGGAACAATGAGCAGTTCTTC
CSASGRGNNEQFF
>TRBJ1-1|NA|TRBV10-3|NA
TGTGCCATCACCCAGGGATGGGGCACTGAAGCTTTCTTT
CAITQGWGTEAFF
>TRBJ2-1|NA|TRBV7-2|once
TGTGCCAGCAGTTTACTAGCTATGAGCTCCTACAATGAGCAGTTCTTC
CASSLLAMSSYNEQFF
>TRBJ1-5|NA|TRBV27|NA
TGTGCCAGCAGTTTAGGGGATAGCAATCAGCCCCAGCATTTT
CASSLGDSNQPQHF
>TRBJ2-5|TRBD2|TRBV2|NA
TGTGCCAGCAGTGGGAGCGGGGGAGGGGAGACCCAGTACTTC
CASSGSGGGETQYF
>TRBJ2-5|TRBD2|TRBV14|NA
TGTGCCAGCAGCCTACCGACTAGCGGAAACCAAGAGACCCAGTACTTC
CASSLPTSGNQETQYF
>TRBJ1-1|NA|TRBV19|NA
TGTGCCAGTAACGACCCTCTTGGAAATCTCATGAACACTGAAGCTTTCTTT
CASNDPLGNLMNTEAFF
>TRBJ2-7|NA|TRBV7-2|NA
TGTGCCAGCAGCTTAGACAGGTGGTCCTACGAGCAGTACTTC
CASSLDRWSYEQYF
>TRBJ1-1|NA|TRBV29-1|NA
TGCAGCGTCCGAGGGCGTTGGAACACTGAAGCTTTCTTT
CSVRGRWNTEAFF